This entry describes one T cell receptor beta chain. Data came from immunoSEQ multiplex PCR; TCRdb stores just in-frame clones and leaves some out. The table has roughly 38,000 clones, 90% to 95% seen once. This sample is part of a study of T cell changes during pregnancy in multiple sclerosis. The receptor comes from a female donor with multiple sclerosis, enrolled in a pregnancy study. Here the sequenced sample was CD8+ T cells from peripheral blood mononuclear cells, taken in the third trimester of pregnancy.

CDR3 bases: TGTGCCAGCTCACCCCAGAACACTGAAGCTTTCTTT. Its translation is CASSPQNTEAFF. V gene TRBV18 combines with J gene TRBJ1-1; unclear D gene. Trimming left V 3 bases short and J 1 base short, with 3 bases between. The CDR3 consists of 12 residues. Looked up from germline, CDR1 is KGHSH and CDR2 is LQKENI.